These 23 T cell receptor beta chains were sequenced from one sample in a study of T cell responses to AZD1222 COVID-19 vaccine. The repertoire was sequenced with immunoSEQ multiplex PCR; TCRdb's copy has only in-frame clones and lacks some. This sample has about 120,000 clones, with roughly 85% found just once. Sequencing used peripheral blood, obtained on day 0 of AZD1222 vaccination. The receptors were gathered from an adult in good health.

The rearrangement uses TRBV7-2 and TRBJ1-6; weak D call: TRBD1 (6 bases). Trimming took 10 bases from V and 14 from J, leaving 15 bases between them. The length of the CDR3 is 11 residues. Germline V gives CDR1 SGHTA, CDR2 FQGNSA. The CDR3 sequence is CAIRQVEALHF. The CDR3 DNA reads TGTGCCATAAGACAGGTGGAGGCCCTCCACTTT.

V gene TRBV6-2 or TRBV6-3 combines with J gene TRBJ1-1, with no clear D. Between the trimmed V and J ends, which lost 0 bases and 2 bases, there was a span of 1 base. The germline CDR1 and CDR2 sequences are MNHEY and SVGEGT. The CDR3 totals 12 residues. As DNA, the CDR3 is TGTGCCAGCAGTTACTCAAACACTGAAGCTTTCTTT. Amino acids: CASSYSNTEAFF.

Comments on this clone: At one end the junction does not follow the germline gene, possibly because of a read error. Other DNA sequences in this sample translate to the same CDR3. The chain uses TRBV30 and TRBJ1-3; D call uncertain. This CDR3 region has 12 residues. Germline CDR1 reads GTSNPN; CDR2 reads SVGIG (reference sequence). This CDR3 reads CAWGSSGNTIYF. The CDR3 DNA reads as TGTGCCTGGGGAAGCTCTGGGAACACCATATATTTT.

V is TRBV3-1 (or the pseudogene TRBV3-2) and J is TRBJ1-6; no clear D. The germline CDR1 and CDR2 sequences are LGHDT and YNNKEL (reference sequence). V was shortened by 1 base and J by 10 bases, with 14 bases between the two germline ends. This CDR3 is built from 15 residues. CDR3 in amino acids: CASSQGVGRNSPLHF. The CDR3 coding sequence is TGTGCCAGCAGCCAAGGGGTAGGGCGGAACTCACCCCTCCACTTT.

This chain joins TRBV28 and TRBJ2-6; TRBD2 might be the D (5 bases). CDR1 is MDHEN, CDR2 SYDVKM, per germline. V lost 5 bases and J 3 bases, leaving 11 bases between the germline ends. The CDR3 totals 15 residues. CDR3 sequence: CASSRRGFGANVLTF. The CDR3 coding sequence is TGTGCCAGCAGTCGACGGGGTTTTGGGGCCAACGTCCTGACTTTC. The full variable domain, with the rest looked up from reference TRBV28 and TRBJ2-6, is DVKVTQSSRYLVKRTGEKVFLECVQDMDHENMFWYRQDPGLGLRLIYFSYDVKMKEKGDIPEGYSVSREKKERFSLILESASTNQTSMYLCASSRRGFGANVLTFGAGSRLTVL.

The CDR3 region is CASSTAGGSEQYF. In nucleotides, the CDR3 is TGTGCCAGCAGCACGGCCGGAGGGAGCGAGCAGTACTTC. The V gene is TRBV5-4, the J gene TRBJ2-7; D may be TRBD2 (6 bases). The CDR3 contains 13 residues. The V gene's germline CDR1 is SGHNT and CDR2 YYREEE (reference sequence). The V end lost 4 bases, the J end lost 6 bases, and 14 bases lay between the germline ends.

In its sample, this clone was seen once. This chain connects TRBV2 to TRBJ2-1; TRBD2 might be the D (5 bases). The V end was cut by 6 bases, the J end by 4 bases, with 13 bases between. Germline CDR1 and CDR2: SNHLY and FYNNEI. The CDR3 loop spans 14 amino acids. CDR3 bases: TGTGCCAGCAGGACGGGGAGATTATACAATGAGCAGTTCTTC. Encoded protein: CASRTGRLYNEQFF.

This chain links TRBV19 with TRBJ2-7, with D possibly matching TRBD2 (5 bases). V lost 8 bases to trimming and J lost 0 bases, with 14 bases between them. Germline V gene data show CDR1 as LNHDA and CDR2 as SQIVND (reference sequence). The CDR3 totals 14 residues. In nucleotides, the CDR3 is TGTGCCAGTGCCTGGACGGAGGACTCCTACGAGCAGTACTTC. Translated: CASAWTEDSYEQYF.

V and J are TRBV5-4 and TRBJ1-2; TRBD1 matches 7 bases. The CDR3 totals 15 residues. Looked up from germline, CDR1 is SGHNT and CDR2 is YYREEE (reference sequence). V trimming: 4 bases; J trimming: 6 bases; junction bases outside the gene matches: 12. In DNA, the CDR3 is TGTGCCAGCAGCAAAGAGACAGGGTCTACTAATGGCTACACCTTC. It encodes CASSKETGSTNGYTF.

In DNA form, the CDR3 reads TGTGCCAGCAGTTGGGTAGGGAGGGGATCCTACGAGCAGTACTTC. It codes for CASSWVGRGSYEQYF. The chain links TRBV27 to TRBJ2-7, with 7 bases that match TRBD2. Germline values: CDR1 MNHEY, CDR2 SMNVEV (reference sequence). The CDR3 extends over 15 amino acids. The V gene end was trimmed by 4 bases and the J gene end by 1 base; junction bases not matched to a gene: 7.

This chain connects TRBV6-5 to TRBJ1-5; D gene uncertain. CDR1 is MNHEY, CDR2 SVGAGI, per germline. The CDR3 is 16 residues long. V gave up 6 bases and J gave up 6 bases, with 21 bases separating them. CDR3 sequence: CASRYRAREDGQPQHF. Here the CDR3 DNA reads TGTGCCAGCAGATACCGGGCTCGGGAGGATGGTCAGCCCCAGCATTTT.

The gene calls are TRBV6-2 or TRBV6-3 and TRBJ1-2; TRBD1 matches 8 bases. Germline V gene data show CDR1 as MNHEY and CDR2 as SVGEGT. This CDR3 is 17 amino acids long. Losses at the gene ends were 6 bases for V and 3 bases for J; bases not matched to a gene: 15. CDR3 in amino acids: CASSSDRVPGEDYGYTF. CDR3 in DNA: TGTGCCAGCAGCTCGGACAGGGTCCCGGGCGAAGACTATGGCTACACCTTC.

The CDR3 here is CASSQGVRDNSPLHF. CDR3 nucleotide sequence: TGTGCCAGCAGCCAAGGGGTCAGGGATAATTCACCCCTCCACTTT. The chain combines TRBV14 with TRBJ1-6, with D tentatively TRBD1 (5 bases). Germline-derived CDR1 and CDR2 are SGHDN and FVKESK. The CDR3 is 15 residues long. V was cut by 1 base and J by 5 bases, with 9 bases left in between.

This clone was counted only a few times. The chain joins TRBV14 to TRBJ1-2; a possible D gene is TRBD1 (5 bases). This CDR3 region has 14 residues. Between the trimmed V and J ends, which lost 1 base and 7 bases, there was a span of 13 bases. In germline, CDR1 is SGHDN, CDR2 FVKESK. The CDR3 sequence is CASSQVLAGPGYTF. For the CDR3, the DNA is TGTGCCAGCAGCCAAGTTTTAGCAGGGCCTGGCTACACCTTC. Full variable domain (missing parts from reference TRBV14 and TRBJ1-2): EAGVTQFPSHSVIEKGQTVTLRCDPISGHDNLYWYRRVMGKEIKFLLHFVKESKQDESGMPNNRFLAERTGGTYSTLKVQPAELEDSGVYFCASSQVLAGPGYTFGSGTRLTVV.

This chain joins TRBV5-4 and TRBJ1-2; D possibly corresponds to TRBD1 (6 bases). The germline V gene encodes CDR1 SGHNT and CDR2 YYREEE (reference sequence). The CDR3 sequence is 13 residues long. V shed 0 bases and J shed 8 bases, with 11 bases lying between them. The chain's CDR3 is CASSLATGPGYTF. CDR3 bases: TGTGCCAGCAGCTTGGCCACAGGGCCGGGCTACACCTTC.

CDR3 sequence: CASHHFWGSKDTEAFF. The DNA of the CDR3 is TGTGCCAGTCATCACTTCTGGGGCAGCAAGGACACTGAAGCTTTCTTT. This chain uses TRBV19 with TRBJ1-1; a weak D match, TRBD1 (5 bases). Germline V gene sequence: CDR1 LNHDA, CDR2 SQIVND (reference sequence). The CDR3 has 16 residues. V dropped 8 bases and J dropped 3 bases, with 22 bases sitting between them.

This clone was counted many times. The CDR3 region is CASSQGREGHNEQFF. CDR3 sequence (DNA): TGTGCCAGCAGCCAAGGGCGGGAGGGCCACAATGAGCAGTTCTTC. V usage is TRBV4-2 and J usage is TRBJ2-1; 9 positions match TRBD2. Germline CDR1 LGHNA, CDR2 YNFKEQ. J was trimmed by 5 bases and V by 1 base; bases with no gene match: 3. This CDR3 comprises 15 residues.

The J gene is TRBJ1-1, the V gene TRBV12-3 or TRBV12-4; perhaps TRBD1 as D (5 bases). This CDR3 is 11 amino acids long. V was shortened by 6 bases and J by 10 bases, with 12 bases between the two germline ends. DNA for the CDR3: TGTGCCAGCAGCCCGGCGGGGCGAGCTTTCTTT. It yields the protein CASSPAGRAFF.

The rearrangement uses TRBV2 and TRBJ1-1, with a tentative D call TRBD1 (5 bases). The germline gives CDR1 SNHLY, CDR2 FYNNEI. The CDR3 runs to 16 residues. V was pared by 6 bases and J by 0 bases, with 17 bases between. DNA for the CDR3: TGTGCCAGCAGGGCACTCGGGGGTGGGGTGAACACTGAAGCTTTCTTT. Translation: CASRALGGGVNTEAFF.

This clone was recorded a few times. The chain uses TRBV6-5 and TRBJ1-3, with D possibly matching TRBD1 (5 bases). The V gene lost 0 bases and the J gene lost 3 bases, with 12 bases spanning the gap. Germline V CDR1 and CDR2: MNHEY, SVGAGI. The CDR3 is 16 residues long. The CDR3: CASSYSEGVGGNTIYF. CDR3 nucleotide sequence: TGTGCCAGCAGTTACTCCGAAGGGGTCGGTGGAAACACCATATATTTT.

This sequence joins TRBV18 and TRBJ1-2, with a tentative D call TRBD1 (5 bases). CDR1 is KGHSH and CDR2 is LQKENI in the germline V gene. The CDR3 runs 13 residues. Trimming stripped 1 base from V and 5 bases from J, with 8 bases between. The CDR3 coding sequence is TGTGCCAGCTCACCACAGGGACTTTATGGCTACACCTTC. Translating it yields CASSPQGLYGYTF.

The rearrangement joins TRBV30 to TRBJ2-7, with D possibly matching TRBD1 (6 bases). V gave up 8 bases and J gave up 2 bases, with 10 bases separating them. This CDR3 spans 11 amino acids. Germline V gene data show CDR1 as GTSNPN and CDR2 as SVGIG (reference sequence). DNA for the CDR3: TGTGCCCGGGGACATGCCTACGAGCAGTACTTC. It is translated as CARGHAYEQYF.

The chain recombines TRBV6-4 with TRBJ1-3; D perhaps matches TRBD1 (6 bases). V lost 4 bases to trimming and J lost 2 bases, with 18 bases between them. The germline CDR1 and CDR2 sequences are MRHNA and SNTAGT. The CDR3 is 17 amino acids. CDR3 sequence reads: CASSVRGRGCPGNTIYF. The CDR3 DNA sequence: TGTGCCAGCAGTGTGAGGGGCAGGGGATGTCCTGGAAACACCATATATTTT.